Given below is one TCR beta chain in context. What it recognizes is unknown. Trimming removed 3 bases at V and 0 bases at J, with 8 bases between. The CDR3 is 15 amino acids. Looked up from germline, CDR1 is KGHSH and CDR2 is LQKENI. The sample comes from a study of T cell responses to AZD1222 COVID-19 vaccine. Study outcomes and limitations: The repertoires were collected only after the peak T cell response. Two doses of AZD1222 preceded a rise in Spike-specific TCR breadth and depth. Most donors were white British and more were female, and clonal diversity was possibly underestimated.

Sequencing used immunoSEQ multiplex PCR; TCRdb keeps in-frame clones, though not all of them. The sample contains over 120,000 clones, 90% to 95% of which appear only once. The V and J genes are TRBV18 and TRBJ1-4; D ambiguous. The receptor comes from an adult who had recovered from COVID-19. The sample in question was peripheral blood, obtained after recovery from COVID-19. CDR3 bases: TGTGCCAGCTCACCGGACCGTACAACTAATGAAAAACTGTTTTTT. Its translation: CASSPDRTTNEKLFF.